This T cell receptor (beta chain) was retrieved from a study of shared clonotypes between healthy human individuals. Remarks on this clone: Its antigen is currently unknown. Other DNA sequences in this sample translate to the same CDR3.

It was 200 ng DNA, 25,000 to 35,000 T cell genomes, that sorted-subset replicate PCRs used. Clones were read by immunoSEQ multiplex PCR, and TCRdb kept only the in-frame ones, dropping some. The profile shows hundreds of thousands of clones, 73% of them singletons. The CDR3 is 11 residues long. The V end was cut by 2 bases, the J end by 8 bases, with 6 bases between. Germline V gives CDR1 MNHEY, CDR2 SVGAGI. Broader study findings: What rarefaction showed was incomplete sorted-subset sequencing despite large depth. The four-donor shared clonotypes exceeded non-shared clonotypes in generation probability, with non-shared ones scoring lower.

A split of CD4+ cells into CD45RA+ naive and CD45RA-negative memory subsets was performed. The J gene is TRBJ1-2, the V gene TRBV6-5; possibly TRBD1 for D (6 bases). The sample was memory CD4+ T cells sorted from blood. As to subset: CD45RA-negative fraction. This clonotype was obtained from a woman in her thirties in good health. CDR3 sequence: CASSYGGGYTF. DNA for the CDR3: TGTGCCAGCAGTTACGGGGGCGGCTACACCTTC.